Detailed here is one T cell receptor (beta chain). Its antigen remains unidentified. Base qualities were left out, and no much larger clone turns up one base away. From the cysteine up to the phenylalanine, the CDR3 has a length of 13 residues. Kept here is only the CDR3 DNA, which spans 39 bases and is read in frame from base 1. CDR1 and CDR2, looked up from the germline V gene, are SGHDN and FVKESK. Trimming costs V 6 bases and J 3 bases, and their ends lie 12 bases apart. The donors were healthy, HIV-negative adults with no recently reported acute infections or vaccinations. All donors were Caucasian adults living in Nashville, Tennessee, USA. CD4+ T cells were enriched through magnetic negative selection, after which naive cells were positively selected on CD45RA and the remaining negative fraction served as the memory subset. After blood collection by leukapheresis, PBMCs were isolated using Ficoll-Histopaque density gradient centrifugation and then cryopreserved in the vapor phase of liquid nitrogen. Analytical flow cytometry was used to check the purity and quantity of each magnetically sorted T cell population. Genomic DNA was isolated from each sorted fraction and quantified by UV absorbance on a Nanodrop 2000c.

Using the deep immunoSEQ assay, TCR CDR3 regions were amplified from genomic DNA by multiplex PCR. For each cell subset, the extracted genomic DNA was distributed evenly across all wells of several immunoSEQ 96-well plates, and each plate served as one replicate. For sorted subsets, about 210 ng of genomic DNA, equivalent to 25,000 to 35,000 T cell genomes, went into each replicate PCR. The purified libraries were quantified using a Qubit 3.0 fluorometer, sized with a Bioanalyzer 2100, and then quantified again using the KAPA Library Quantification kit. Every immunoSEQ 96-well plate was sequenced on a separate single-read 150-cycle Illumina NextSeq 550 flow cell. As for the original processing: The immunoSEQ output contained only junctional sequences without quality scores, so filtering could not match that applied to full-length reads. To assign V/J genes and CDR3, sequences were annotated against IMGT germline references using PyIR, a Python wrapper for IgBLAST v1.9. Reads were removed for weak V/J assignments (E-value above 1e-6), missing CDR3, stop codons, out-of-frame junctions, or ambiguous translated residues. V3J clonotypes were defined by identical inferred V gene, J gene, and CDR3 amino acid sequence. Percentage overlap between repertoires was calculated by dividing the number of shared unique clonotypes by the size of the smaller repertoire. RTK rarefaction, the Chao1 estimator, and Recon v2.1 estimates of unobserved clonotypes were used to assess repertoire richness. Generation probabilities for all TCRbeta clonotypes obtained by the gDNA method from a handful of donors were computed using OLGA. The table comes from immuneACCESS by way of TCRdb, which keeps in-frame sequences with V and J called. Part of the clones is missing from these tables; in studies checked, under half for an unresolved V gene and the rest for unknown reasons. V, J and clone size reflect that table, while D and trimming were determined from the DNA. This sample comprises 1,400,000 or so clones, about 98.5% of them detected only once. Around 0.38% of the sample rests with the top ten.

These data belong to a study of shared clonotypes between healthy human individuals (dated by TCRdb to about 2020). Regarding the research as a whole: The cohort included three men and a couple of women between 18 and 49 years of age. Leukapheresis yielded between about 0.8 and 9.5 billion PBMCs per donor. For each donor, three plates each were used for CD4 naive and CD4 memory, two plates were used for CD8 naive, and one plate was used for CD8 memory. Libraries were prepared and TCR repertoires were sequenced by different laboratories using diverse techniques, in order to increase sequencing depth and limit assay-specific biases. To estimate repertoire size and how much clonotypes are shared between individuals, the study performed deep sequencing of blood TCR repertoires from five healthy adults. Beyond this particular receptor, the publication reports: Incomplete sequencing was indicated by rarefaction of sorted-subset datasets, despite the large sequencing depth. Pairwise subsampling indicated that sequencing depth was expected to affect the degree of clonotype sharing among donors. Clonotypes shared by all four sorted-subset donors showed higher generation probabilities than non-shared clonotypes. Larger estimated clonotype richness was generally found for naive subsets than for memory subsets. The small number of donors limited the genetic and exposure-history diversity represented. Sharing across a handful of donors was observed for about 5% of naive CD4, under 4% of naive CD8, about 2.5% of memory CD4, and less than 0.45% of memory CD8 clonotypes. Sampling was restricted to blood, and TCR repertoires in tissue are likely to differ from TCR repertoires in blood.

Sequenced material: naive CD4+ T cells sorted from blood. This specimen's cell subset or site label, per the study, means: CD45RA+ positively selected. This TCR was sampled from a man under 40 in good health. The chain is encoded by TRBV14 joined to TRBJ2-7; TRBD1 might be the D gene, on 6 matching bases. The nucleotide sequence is TGTGCCAGCAGTAAGGACAGTTACTACGAGCAGTACTTC. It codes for CASSKDSYYEQYF.